This TCR beta chain derives from a study of early T cells in non-severe SARS-CoV-2 infection. In the library, individual cDNA molecules carried attached unique molecular identifiers. MiXCR, applied by TCRdb to the 5' RACE reads, yields one record per CDR3 protein. The sample has under 85,000 distinct CDR3 sequences; about 15% are singletons. Between the trimmed V and J ends, which lost 1 base and 1 base, there was a span of 11 bases. Germline V gives CDR1 SGHTA, CDR2 FQGNSA. This CDR3 region has 16 residues. This clonotype was detected a few times. This chain uses TRBV7-2 with TRBJ1-5; the D gene is possibly TRBD1 (6 bases). The receptor's source is an adult who was a healthcare worker with PCR-confirmed SARS-CoV-2 infection or an uninfected control (not recorded which). Sample: whole blood, taken at baseline. The CDR3 bases are TGTGCCAGCAGCTTAGAGGGGGGGATCAGCAATCAGCCCCAGCATTTT. Protein: CASSLEGGISNQPQHF.